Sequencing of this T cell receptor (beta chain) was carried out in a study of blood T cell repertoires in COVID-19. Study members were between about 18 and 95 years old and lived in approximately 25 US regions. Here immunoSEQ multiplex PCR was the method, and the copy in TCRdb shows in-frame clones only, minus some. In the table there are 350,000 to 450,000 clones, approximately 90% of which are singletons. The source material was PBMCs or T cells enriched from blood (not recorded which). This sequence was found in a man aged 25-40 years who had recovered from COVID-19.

The chain's CDR3 is CASRAARTEAFF. DNA for the CDR3: TGTGCCAGCAGAGCGGCGAGGACTGAAGCTTTCTTT. This chain joins TRBV28 and TRBJ1-1; D remains ambiguous. Germline values: CDR1 MDHEN, CDR2 SYDVKM. The ends were cut back, 6 bases at V and 5 bases at J, with 10 bases in the middle. The CDR3 extends over 12 amino acids.